These T cell receptor beta chains were read from a single sample in a study of shared clonotypes between healthy human individuals. This table comes from immunoSEQ multiplex PCR, and its TCRdb copy is limited to in-frame clones, with some not included. The sample lists 98,000 or so clones; 68% were seen once. Sequencing used memory CD8+ T cells sorted from blood. These receptors were taken from a woman aged 25 to 39 in good health. Each CDR3 is given with its conserved first and last residue. A D gene is named only where the DNA matches it firmly. Size values are once, few and many counts, or a class for expanded clones, and some rows have none.

d_call: TRBD1
j_call: TRBJ1-2
v_call: TRBV25-1
clone_size: -
cdr3_nt: TGTGCCAGCAGTATGGGACAGGGTGACTATGGCTACACCTTC
cdr3_aa: CASSMGQGDYGYTF

d_call: -
j_call: TRBJ1-1
v_call: TRBV7-9
clone_size: -
cdr3_nt: TGTGCCAGCAGCTCGGGAGCGAACACTGAAGCTTTCTTT
cdr3_aa: CASSSGANTEAFF

d_call: TRBD2
j_call: TRBJ2-1
v_call: TRBV28
clone_size: -
cdr3_nt: TGTGCCAGCAGTCGTCCTGTTGGCGGGAGGGCCTTCAATGAGCAGTTCTTC
cdr3_aa: CASSRPVGGRAFNEQFF

d_call: -
j_call: TRBJ1-1
v_call: TRBV5-4
clone_size: -
cdr3_nt: TGTGCCAGCAACGTGCGGGGAGAAGACCCTGAAGCTTTCTTT
cdr3_aa: CASNVRGEDPEAFF

d_call: TRBD2
j_call: TRBJ2-7
v_call: TRBV7-8
clone_size: few
cdr3_nt: TGTGCCAGCAGCTTAGGAGCACTAGCGTTGGCCTACGAGCAGTACTTC
cdr3_aa: CASSLGALALAYEQYF

d_call: -
j_call: TRBJ2-7
v_call: TRBV28
clone_size: -
cdr3_nt: TGTGCCAGCAGTTTACCCTCGACAGGAACCTACGAGCAGTACTTC
cdr3_aa: CASSLPSTGTYEQYF

d_call: -
j_call: TRBJ2-7
v_call: TRBV5-6
clone_size: medium-sized
cdr3_nt: TGTGCCAGCAGCATGGCCGGGGAGAACTACGAGCAGTACTTC
cdr3_aa: CASSMAGENYEQYF

d_call: -
j_call: TRBJ1-1
v_call: TRBV30
clone_size: few
cdr3_nt: TGTGCCTGGAGTGACGGGCAGCTTAACACTGAAGCTTTCTTT
cdr3_aa: CAWSDGQLNTEAFF

d_call: TRBD1
j_call: TRBJ2-5
v_call: TRBV5-4
clone_size: -
cdr3_nt: TGTGCCAGCAGCTTCGGACAGGGCCCTGGGGAGACCCAGTACTTC
cdr3_aa: CASSFGQGPGETQYF

d_call: -
j_call: TRBJ2-5
v_call: TRBV4-1
clone_size: -
cdr3_nt: TGCGCCAGCAGCCGCAAGGGCTCCTTTCTAGGGGAAAGGCACTCCCTTCCGGAGACCCAGTACTTC
cdr3_aa: CASSRKGSFLGERHSLPETQYF

d_call: TRBD2
j_call: TRBJ2-3
v_call: TRBV9
clone_size: -
cdr3_nt: TGTGCCAGCAGTCAGGGGACTAGCGGATTTCCTAGCACAGATACGCAGTATTTT
cdr3_aa: CASSQGTSGFPSTDTQYF

d_call: TRBD1
j_call: TRBJ1-4
v_call: TRBV9
clone_size: -
cdr3_nt: TGTGCCAGCAGCGGGGGGACAGCAACTAATGAAAAACTGTTTTTT
cdr3_aa: CASSGGTATNEKLFF

d_call: -
j_call: TRBJ1-2
v_call: TRBV5-1
clone_size: -
cdr3_nt: TGCGCCAGCAGCTGGGACGCCGGGAACTATGGCTACACCTTC
cdr3_aa: CASSWDAGNYGYTF

d_call: TRBD1
j_call: TRBJ2-1
v_call: TRBV7-2
clone_size: -
cdr3_nt: TGTGCCAGCAGCTTAGACAGGGGGGATTACAATGAGCAGTTCTTC
cdr3_aa: CASSLDRGDYNEQFF

d_call: -
j_call: TRBJ1-3
v_call: TRBV19
clone_size: -
cdr3_nt: TGTGCCAGTAGTAATGGACAGTCTACGGACACCATATATTTT
cdr3_aa: CASSNGQSTDTIYF

d_call: -
j_call: TRBJ2-1
v_call: TRBV11-3
clone_size: -
cdr3_nt: TGTGCCAGCAGCTCGCTGGGGAGTGAGGGTGGCCCCCATGAGCAGTTCTTC
cdr3_aa: CASSSLGSEGGPHEQFF

d_call: -
j_call: TRBJ1-1
v_call: TRBV27
clone_size: -
cdr3_nt: TGTGCCAGCAGTACAGTCCCGGGACAAGCTGAAGCTTTCTTT
cdr3_aa: CASSTVPGQAEAFF

d_call: -
j_call: TRBJ2-1
v_call: TRBV27
clone_size: -
cdr3_nt: TGTGCCAGCAGTTATAGGGACTCTCCTACCTCTGATGAGCAGTTCTTC
cdr3_aa: CASSYRDSPTSDEQFF

d_call: -
j_call: TRBJ1-5
v_call: TRBV5-4
clone_size: -
cdr3_nt: TGTGCCAGCAGCTTGGTGCCCGGGCAGAGCAATCAGCCCCAGCATTTT
cdr3_aa: CASSLVPGQSNQPQHF

d_call: -
j_call: TRBJ2-7
v_call: TRBV7-8
clone_size: -
cdr3_nt: TGTGCCAGCAGCTACAAGGACAGCTCCTACGAGCAGTACTTC
cdr3_aa: CASSYKDSSYEQYF

d_call: TRBD1
j_call: TRBJ1-4
v_call: TRBV6-1
clone_size: -
cdr3_nt: TGTGCCAGCAGGGGACAGGCTAATGAAAAACTGTTTTTT
cdr3_aa: CASRGQANEKLFF

d_call: -
j_call: TRBJ2-7
v_call: TRBV27
clone_size: -
cdr3_nt: TGTGCCAGCAGTCGCAATTTAGGGATACCGCCCTACGAGCAGTACTTC
cdr3_aa: CASSRNLGIPPYEQYF

d_call: TRBD1
j_call: TRBJ2-1
v_call: TRBV6-1
clone_size: -
cdr3_nt: TGTGCCAGCACTACGGGACAGGAGCCCCTCAATGAGCAGTTCTTC
cdr3_aa: CASTTGQEPLNEQFF

d_call: TRBD2
j_call: TRBJ2-1
v_call: TRBV5-4
clone_size: -
cdr3_nt: TGTGCCAGCAGCTTGGTAGCGGGGGCCTACAATGAGCAGTTCTTC
cdr3_aa: CASSLVAGAYNEQFF

d_call: -
j_call: TRBJ2-1
v_call: TRBV6-4
clone_size: many
cdr3_nt: TGTGCCAGCAGTGACTCAGCGGTTAGCTCCTACAATGAGCAGTTCTTC
cdr3_aa: CASSDSAVSSYNEQFF

d_call: TRBD1
j_call: TRBJ1-5
v_call: TRBV28
clone_size: -
cdr3_nt: TGTGCCAGCAGCTCGGGACAGGGTAATCAGCCCCAGCATTTT
cdr3_aa: CASSSGQGNQPQHF

d_call: -
j_call: TRBJ2-7
v_call: TRBV18
clone_size: -
cdr3_nt: TGTGCCAGCTCACCACGGTCTCAGGGAAGATACTTTGACTACGAGCAGTACTTC
cdr3_aa: CASSPRSQGRYFDYEQYF

d_call: TRBD2
j_call: TRBJ2-7
v_call: TRBV7-9
clone_size: -
cdr3_nt: TGTGCCAGCAGCCGGGGGGAGTCGGGTGTGAGCGAGCAGTACTTC
cdr3_aa: CASSRGESGVSEQYF

d_call: -
j_call: TRBJ1-1
v_call: TRBV7-3
clone_size: -
cdr3_nt: TGTGCCAGCAGCCCCTACCTGAACACTGAAGCTTTCTTT
cdr3_aa: CASSPYLNTEAFF

d_call: TRBD2
j_call: TRBJ2-7
v_call: TRBV6-1
clone_size: many
cdr3_nt: TGTGCCAGCAGTGAAAAGGGCGGGAGCTACGAGCAGTACTTC
cdr3_aa: CASSEKGGSYEQYF

d_call: TRBD2
j_call: TRBJ2-7
v_call: TRBV28
clone_size: -
cdr3_nt: TGTGCCAGCAGTATTCATCTAGCGGGAGGGGACTACGAGCAGTACTTC
cdr3_aa: CASSIHLAGGDYEQYF

d_call: -
j_call: TRBJ2-2
v_call: TRBV7-8
clone_size: -
cdr3_nt: TGTGCCAGCAGCTTATCTCGGGTTAACACCGGGGAGCTGTTTTTT
cdr3_aa: CASSLSRVNTGELFF

d_call: -
j_call: TRBJ1-2
v_call: TRBV9
clone_size: -
cdr3_nt: TGTGCCAGCAGCCCGAGGCAGGGCTCTAACTATGGCTACACCTTC
cdr3_aa: CASSPRQGSNYGYTF

d_call: -
j_call: TRBJ1-1
v_call: TRBV10-1
clone_size: -
cdr3_nt: TGCGCCAGCAGTGATGCGGGCATGAACACTGAAGCTTTCTTT
cdr3_aa: CASSDAGMNTEAFF

d_call: -
j_call: TRBJ1-1
v_call: TRBV6-4
clone_size: many
cdr3_nt: TGTGCCAGCAGTGAAAAAGGACGCGGCACTGAAGCTTTCTTT
cdr3_aa: CASSEKGRGTEAFF

d_call: TRBD1
j_call: TRBJ2-4
v_call: TRBV6-1
clone_size: few
cdr3_nt: TGTGCCAGCAGTAGACAGGGCACCAAAAACATTCAGTACTTC
cdr3_aa: CASSRQGTKNIQYF

d_call: TRBD1
j_call: TRBJ2-1
v_call: TRBV5-4
clone_size: -
cdr3_nt: TGTGCCAGCAGGGGCGACAGGGGGAAAAGGTCCTACAATGAGCAGTTCTTC
cdr3_aa: CASRGDRGKRSYNEQFF

d_call: TRBD2
j_call: TRBJ2-6
v_call: TRBV28
clone_size: many
cdr3_nt: TGTGCCAGCAGTTCGTTCTGGGGTGGGGAGGGATTAGGGGCCAACGTCCTGACTTTC
cdr3_aa: CASSSFWGGEGLGANVLTF

d_call: TRBD1
j_call: TRBJ1-1
v_call: TRBV11-2
clone_size: -
cdr3_nt: TGTGCCAGCAGCACTGACAGGGTGAACACTGAAGCTTTCTTT
cdr3_aa: CASSTDRVNTEAFF

d_call: -
j_call: TRBJ2-7
v_call: TRBV4-1
clone_size: once
cdr3_nt: TGCGCCAGCAGCCAAGAAGGCGGCAAAAACTCCTACGAGCAGTACTTC
cdr3_aa: CASSQEGGKNSYEQYF

d_call: TRBD2
j_call: TRBJ2-2
v_call: TRBV9
clone_size: -
cdr3_nt: TGTGCCAGCAGCCCCCGGACTAGCGGCACGTACGGGGAGCTGTTTTTT
cdr3_aa: CASSPRTSGTYGELFF

d_call: -
j_call: TRBJ2-7
v_call: TRBV2
clone_size: few
cdr3_nt: TGTGCCAGCAGTGGAGAGACTAGCTCCTACGAGCAGTACTTC
cdr3_aa: CASSGETSSYEQYF

d_call: TRBD2
j_call: TRBJ2-7
v_call: TRBV5-1
clone_size: few
cdr3_nt: TGCGCCAGCAGCCCAGCGACTAGCGTCAGAGCCTACGAGCAGTACTTC
cdr3_aa: CASSPATSVRAYEQYF

d_call: TRBD1
j_call: TRBJ2-2
v_call: TRBV28
clone_size: -
cdr3_nt: TGTGCCAGCAGTCCAGACAGGGACGCGAACACCGGGGAGCTGTTTTTT
cdr3_aa: CASSPDRDANTGELFF